A single sample is the source of the 3 T cell receptor beta chains below, sequenced in a study of vaccination and CD4 T cells after COVID-19. Sequencing of the DNA from cultured CD4+ T cells was carried out with the Oncomine TCR Beta short-read assay. TCRdb reanalysed the PCR reads using MiXCR and keeps one entry per CDR3 protein. The table includes fewer than 15,000 distinct CDR3 sequences, 40% to 45% detected once. The treatment: roughly nine-day PBMC culture with coronavirus spike peptide pools or control peptides (ViraFEST assay). For these TCRs, the target antigens are not known. The sample taken for sequencing was CD4+ T cells from blood, cultured in vitro. The receptors come from a human donor who had recovered from COVID-19.

The chain joins TRBV27 to TRBJ1-6; no definite D call. The CDR3 loop spans 16 amino acids. In germline, CDR1 is MNHEY, CDR2 SMNVEV (reference sequence). V lost 7 bases and J 5 bases, leaving 18 bases between the germline ends. The CDR3 DNA reads TGTGCCAGCACCCCCGGGATACCTAAGAATAATTCACCCCTCCACTTT. Translation gives CASTPGIPKNNSPLHF.

The J gene is TRBJ2-7, the V gene TRBV6-2 or TRBV6-3; the match to TRBD2 covers 7 bases. This CDR3 has 13 amino acids. The trim removed 8 bases at V and 3 bases at J, leaving 7 bases unmatched. Germline-derived CDR1 and CDR2 are MNHEY and SVGEGT. The CDR3 bases are TGTGCCAGCCTCGGACTAGATCTCTACGAGCAGTACTTC. Translated: CASLGLDLYEQYF.

The J gene is TRBJ2-7, the V gene TRBV7-9; D unresolved. Germline values: CDR1 SEHNR, CDR2 FQNEAQ (reference sequence). V dropped 5 bases and J dropped 4 bases, with 18 bases sitting between them. The CDR3 extends over 15 amino acids. CDR3 nucleotide sequence: TGTGCCAGCAGCCCCCTGTTGATGCGGTTATACGAGCAGTACTTC. This encodes CASSPLLMRLYEQYF.